This T cell receptor beta chain appears in the sequencing data of a study of neurological immune-mediated disorders. Findings of the study overall: CDR3 amino acid sequences found in expanded clones were never shared across subjects, suggesting private repertoires in all groups.

In TCRdb, the 5' RACE reads were re-called with MiXCR into one record per CDR3 protein. The table lists some 80,000 distinct CDR3 sequences, approximately 4.3% of them singletons. Germline V CDR1 and CDR2: SNHLY, FYNNEI. CDR3 length: 14 residues. Trimming took off 2 bases at V and 3 bases at J, with 8 bases between the two ends. Time point: longitudinal time-point 3. This clonotype appeared many times. The antigen is undetermined. This chain links TRBV2 with TRBJ1-5; tentatively, D is TRBD1 (6 bases). Specimen: PBMCs. This TCR was sampled from a woman aged 55-70 years with multiple sclerosis. The CDR3: CASSEPGVNQPQHF. CDR3 sequence (DNA): TGTGCCAGCAGTGAACCAGGGGTCAATCAGCCCCAGCATTTT.